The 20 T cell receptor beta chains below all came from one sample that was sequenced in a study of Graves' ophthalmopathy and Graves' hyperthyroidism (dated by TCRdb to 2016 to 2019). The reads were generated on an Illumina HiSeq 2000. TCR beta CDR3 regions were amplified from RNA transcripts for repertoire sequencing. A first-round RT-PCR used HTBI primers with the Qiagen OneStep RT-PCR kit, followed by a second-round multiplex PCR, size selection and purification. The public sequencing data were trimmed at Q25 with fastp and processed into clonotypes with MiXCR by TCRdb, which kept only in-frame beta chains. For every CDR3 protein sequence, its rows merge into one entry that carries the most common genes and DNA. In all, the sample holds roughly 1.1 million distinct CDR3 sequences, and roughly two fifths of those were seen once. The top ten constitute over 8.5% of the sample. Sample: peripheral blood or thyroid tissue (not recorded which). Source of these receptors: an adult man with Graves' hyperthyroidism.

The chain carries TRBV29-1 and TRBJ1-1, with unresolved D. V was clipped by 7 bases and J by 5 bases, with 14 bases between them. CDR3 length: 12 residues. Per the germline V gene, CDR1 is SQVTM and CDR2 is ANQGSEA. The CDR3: CSGGREETEAFF. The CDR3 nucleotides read TGCAGCGGCGGGAGGGAGGAGACTGAAGCTTTCTTT.

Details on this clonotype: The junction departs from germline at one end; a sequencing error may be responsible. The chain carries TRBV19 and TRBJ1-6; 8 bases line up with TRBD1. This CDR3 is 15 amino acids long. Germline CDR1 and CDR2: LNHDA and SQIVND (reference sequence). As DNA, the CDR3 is TGTGCCAGTAGTCCGCACCGGGACAGGAATTTACCCCTCCACTTT. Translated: CASSPHRDRNLPLHF.

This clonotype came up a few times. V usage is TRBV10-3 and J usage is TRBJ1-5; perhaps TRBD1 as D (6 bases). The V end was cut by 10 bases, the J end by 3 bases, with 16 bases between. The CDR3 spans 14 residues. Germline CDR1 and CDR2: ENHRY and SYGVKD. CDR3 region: CATQGWDINQPQHF. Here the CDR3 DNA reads TGTGCCACCCAGGGGTGGGATATCAATCAGCCCCAGCATTTT.

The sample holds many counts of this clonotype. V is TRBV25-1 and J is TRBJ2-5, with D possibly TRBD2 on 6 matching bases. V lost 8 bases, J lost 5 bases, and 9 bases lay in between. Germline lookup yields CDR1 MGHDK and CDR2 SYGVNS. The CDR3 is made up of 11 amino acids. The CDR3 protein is CASGEAETQYF. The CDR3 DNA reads TGTGCCAGCGGGGAGGCGGAGACCCAGTACTTC.

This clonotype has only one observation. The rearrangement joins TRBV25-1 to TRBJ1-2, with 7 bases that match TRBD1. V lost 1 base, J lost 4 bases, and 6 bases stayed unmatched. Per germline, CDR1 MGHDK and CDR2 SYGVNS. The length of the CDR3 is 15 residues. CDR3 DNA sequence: TGTGCCAGCAGTGAATTGGGACAGACCCTCTATGGCTACACCTTC. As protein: CASSELGQTLYGYTF.

The CDR3, as DNA: TGCAGTGCTAGACTAGCGGGGGGGGACCAAGAGACCCAGTACTTC. Translating it yields CSARLAGGDQETQYF. The chain employs TRBV20-1 and TRBJ2-5; 12 bases are shared with TRBD2. The CDR3 is made up of 15 amino acids. From germline, CDR1 is DFQATT and CDR2 SNEGSKA (reference sequence). Losses at the gene ends were 2 bases for V and 0 bases for J; bases not matched to a gene: 1.

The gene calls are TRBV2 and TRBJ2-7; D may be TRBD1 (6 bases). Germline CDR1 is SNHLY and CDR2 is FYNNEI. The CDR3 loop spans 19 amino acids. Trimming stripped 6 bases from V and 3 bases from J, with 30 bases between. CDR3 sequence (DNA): TGTGCCAGCAGCCACGCCCGGGGCTTCTCGCAACAGGGCCTCTACGAGCAGTACTTC. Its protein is CASSHARGFSQQGLYEQYF. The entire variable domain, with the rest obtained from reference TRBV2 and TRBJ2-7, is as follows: EPEVTQTPSHQVTQMGQEVILRCVPISNHLYFYWYRQILGQKVEFLVSFYNNEISEKSEIFDDQFSVERPDGSNFTLKIRSTKLEDSAMYFCASSHARGFSQQGLYEQYFGPGTRLTVT.

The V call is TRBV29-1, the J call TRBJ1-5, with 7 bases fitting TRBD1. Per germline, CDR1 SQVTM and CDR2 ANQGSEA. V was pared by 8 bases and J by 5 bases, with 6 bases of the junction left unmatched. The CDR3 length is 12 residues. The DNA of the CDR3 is TGCAGCTCAGGGGGTCAGGATCAGCCCCAGCATTTT. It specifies CSSGGQDQPQHF.

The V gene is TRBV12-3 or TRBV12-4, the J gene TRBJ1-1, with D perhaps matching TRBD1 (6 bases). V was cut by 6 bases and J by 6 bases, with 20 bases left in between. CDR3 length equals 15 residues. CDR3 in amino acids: CASREGGGRGPEAFF. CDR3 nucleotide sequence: TGTGCCAGCAGGGAAGGGGGGGGGCGCGGGCCTGAAGCTTTCTTT.

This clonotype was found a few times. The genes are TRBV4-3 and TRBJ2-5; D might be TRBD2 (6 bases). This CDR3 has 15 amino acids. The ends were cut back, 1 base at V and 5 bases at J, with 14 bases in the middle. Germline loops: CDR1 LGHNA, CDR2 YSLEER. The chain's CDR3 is CASSQGYGGLETQYF. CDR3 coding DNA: TGCGCCAGCAGCCAAGGATACGGGGGTTTGGAGACCCAGTACTTC.

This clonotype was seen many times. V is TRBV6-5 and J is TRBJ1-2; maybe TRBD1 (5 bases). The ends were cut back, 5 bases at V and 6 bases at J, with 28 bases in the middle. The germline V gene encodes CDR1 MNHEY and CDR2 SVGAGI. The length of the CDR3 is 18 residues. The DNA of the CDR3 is TGTGCCAGCAGTCCTACCCTCCCCGGGACCACCACCTCGAATGGCTACACCTTC. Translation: CASSPTLPGTTTSNGYTF.

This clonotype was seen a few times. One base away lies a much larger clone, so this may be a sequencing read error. CDR3 bases: TGTGCCATCAGTGGGGGACAGGGTGAAAAACTGTTTTTT. Translating it yields CAISGGQGEKLFF. The rearrangement joins TRBV10-3 to TRBJ1-4, with 9 bases fitting TRBD1. This CDR3 comprises 13 residues. V lost 4 bases to trimming and J lost 7 bases; unmatched junction nucleotides: 1. Germline V lookup: CDR1 ENHRY, CDR2 SYGVKD.

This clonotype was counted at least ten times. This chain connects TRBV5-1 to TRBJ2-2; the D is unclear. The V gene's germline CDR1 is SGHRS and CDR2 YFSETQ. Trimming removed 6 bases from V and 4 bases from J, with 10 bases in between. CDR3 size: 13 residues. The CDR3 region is CASIQEITGELFF. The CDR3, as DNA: TGCGCCAGCATTCAGGAGATCACCGGGGAGCTGTTTTTT. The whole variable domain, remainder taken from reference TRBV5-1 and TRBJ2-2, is KAGVTQTPRYLIKTRGQQVTLSCSPISGHRSVSWYQQTPGQGLQFLFEYFSETQRNKGNFPGRFSGRQFSNSRSEMNVSTLELGDSALYLCASIQEITGELFFGEGSRLTVL.

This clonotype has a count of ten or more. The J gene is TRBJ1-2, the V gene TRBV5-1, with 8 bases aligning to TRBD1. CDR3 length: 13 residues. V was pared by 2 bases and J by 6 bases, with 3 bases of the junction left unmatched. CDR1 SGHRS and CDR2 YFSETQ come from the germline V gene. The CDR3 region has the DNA TGCGCCAGCAGCTTCGGACAGGGTAATGGCTACACCTTC. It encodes CASSFGQGNGYTF.

CDR3 DNA sequence: TGTGCCAGCAGCGTACTAGTAGGTCCCTACGAGCAGTACTTC. Translating gives CASSVLVGPYEQYF. The chain uses TRBV7-2 and TRBJ2-7, with D possibly being TRBD2 (5 bases). This CDR3 spans 14 amino acids. Trimming left V 5 bases short and J 2 bases short, with 13 bases between. CDR1 is SGHTA and CDR2 is FQGNSA in the germline V gene.

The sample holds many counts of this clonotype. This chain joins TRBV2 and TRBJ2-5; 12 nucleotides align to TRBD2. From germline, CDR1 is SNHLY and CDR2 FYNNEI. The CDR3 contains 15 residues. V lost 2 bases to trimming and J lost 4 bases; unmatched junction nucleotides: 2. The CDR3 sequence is CASSESGLAGETQYF. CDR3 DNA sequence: TGTGCCAGCAGTGAATCGGGACTAGCGGGAGAGACCCAGTACTTC.

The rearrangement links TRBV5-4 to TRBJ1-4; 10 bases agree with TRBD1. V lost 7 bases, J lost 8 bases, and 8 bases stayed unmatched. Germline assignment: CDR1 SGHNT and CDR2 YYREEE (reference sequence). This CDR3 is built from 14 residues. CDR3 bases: TGTGCCAGCGCGACCGGGACAGGGGCGGAAAAACTGTTTTTT. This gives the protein CASATGTGAEKLFF.

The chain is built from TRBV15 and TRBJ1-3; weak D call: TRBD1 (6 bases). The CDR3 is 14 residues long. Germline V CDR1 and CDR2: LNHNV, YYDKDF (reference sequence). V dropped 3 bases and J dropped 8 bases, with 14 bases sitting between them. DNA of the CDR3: TGTGCCACCAGCAGGAGGGGGGGCCGAGACACCATATATTTT. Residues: CATSRRGGRDTIYF.

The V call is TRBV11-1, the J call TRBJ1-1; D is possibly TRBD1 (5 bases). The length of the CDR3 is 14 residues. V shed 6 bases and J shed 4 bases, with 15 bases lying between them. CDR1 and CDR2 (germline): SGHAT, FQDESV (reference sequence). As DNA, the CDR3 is TGTGCCAGCAGTCCACGTGATGGGGCCACTGAAGCTTTCTTT. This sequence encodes CASSPRDGATEAFF.

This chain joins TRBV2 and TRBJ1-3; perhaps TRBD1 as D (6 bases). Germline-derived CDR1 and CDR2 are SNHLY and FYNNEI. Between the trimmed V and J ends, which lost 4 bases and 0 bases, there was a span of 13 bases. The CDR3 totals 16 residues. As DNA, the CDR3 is TGTGCCAGCAGTGGGCTGGGGGCCCCCTCTGGAAACACCATATATTTT. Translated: CASSGLGAPSGNTIYF.